The count of the clone carrying this T cell receptor beta chain is one. The source of the sample is a study of blood T cell repertoires in COVID-19. Looking at the study overall: The United States, Italy and Spain were the sources of the acute and convalescent COVID-19 samples.

The CDR3 sequence is 13 residues long. V was trimmed by 2 bases and J by 7 bases, leaving 9 bases between them. In germline, CDR1 is SGHTA, CDR2 FQGTGA. The data were produced by immunoSEQ multiplex PCR, yet TCRdb's version contains in-frame clones alone and is incomplete. There are under 200,000 clones in the sample; over 75% occur only once, and roughly 9.8% lies in the top ten. The chain carries TRBV7-3 and TRBJ1-5; no firm D call. The clonotype originates from a woman of 80 years or more with acute or convalescent COVID-19. Source material: peripheral blood. CDR3 sequence reads: CASSLLAGQPQHF. As DNA, the CDR3 is TGTGCCAGCAGCTTATTAGCGGGCCAGCCCCAGCATTTT.